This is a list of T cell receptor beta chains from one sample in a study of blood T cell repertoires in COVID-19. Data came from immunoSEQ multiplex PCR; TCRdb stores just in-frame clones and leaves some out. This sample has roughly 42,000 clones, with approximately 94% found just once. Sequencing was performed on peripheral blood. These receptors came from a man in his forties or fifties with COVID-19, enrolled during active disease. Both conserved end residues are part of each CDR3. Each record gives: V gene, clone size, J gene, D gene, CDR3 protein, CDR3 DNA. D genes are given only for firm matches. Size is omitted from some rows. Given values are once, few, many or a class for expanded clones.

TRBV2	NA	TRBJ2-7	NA	CASSEGVTYEQYF	TGTGCCAGCAGTGAGGGCGTCACCTACGAGCAGTACTTC
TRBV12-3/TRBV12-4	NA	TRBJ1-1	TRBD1	CASSPTGDTEAFF	TGTGCCAGCAGTCCTACAGGGGACACTGAAGCTTTCTTT
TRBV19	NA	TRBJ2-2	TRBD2	CASSIGLAGTGELFF	TGTGCCAGTAGTATCGGACTAGCGGGAACCGGGGAGCTGTTTTTT
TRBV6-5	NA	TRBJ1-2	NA	CASSKQDLYGYTF	TGTGCCAGCAGTAAACAGGACCTCTATGGCTACACCTTC
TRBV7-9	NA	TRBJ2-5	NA	CASSPWPQETQYF	TGTGCCAGCAGCCCATGGCCCCAAGAGACCCAGTACTTC
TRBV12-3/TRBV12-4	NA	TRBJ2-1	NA	CAAGWAYNEQFF	TGTGCCGCCGGGTGGGCCTACAATGAGCAGTTCTTC
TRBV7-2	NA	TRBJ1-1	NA	CASSTAGLHTEAFF	TGTGCCAGCTCGACGGCAGGGCTGCACACTGAAGCTTTCTTT
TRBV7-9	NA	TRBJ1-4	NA	CASSLRAGQQNEKLFF	TGTGCCAGCAGCCTCAGGGCCGGGCAGCAAAATGAAAAACTGTTTTTT
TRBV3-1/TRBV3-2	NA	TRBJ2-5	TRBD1	CASAVGTGWEETQYF	TGTGCCAGCGCCGTGGGGACAGGGTGGGAAGAGACCCAGTACTTC
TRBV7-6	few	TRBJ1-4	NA	CASSPGGGVGTNEKLFF	TGTGCCAGCAGCCCCGGTGGAGGGGTCGGTACTAATGAAAAACTGTTTTTT
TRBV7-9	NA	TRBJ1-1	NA	CASTRSGNTEAFF	TGTGCCAGCACCCGTTCGGGAAACACTGAAGCTTTCTTT
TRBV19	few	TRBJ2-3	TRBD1	CASSGPRQGADTQYF	TGTGCCAGTAGTGGTCCGCGACAGGGGGCAGATACGCAGTATTTT
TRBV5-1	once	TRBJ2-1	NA	CASSTEGVSYNEQFF	TGCGCCAGCAGCACAGAAGGCGTTTCCTACAATGAGCAGTTCTTC
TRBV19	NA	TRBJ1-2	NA	CASGDYGYTF	TGTGCCAGCGGGGACTATGGCTACACCTTC
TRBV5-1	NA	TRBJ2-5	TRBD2	CASSLSPAGRMETQYF	TGCGCCAGCAGCTTGTCACCAGCGGGAAGAATGGAGACCCAGTACTTC
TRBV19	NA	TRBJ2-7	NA	CATSGGFSYEQYF	TGTGCCACCAGCGGCGGGTTCTCCTACGAGCAGTACTTC